Presented here are 27 T cell receptor beta chains from one specimen sequenced in a study of cytomegalovirus exposure and HLA in healthy donors. Primers included in the PCR were 60 Vbeta and 13 Jbeta primers. Sequenced by immunoSEQ multiplex PCR; TCRdb stores in-frame clones only, minus some. The data show around 140,000 clones, around four fifths seen once. Sequenced: PBMCs. The receptors come from a woman in her forties in good health and CMV-seronegative.

The rearrangement joins TRBV28 to TRBJ1-1; unclear D gene. CDR3 length equals 12 residues. Trimming stripped 1 base from V and 11 bases from J, with 11 bases between. Germline V gives CDR1 MDHEN, CDR2 SYDVKM. CDR3 sequence reads: CASSLSLGGAFF. CDR3 nucleotide sequence: TGTGCCAGCAGTTTATCCTTGGGAGGGGCTTTCTTT.

This clone came up once. The genes are TRBV5-1 and TRBJ1-1; D is possibly TRBD1 (5 bases). The CDR3 extends over 12 amino acids. Germline loops: CDR1 SGHRS, CDR2 YFSETQ. The V gene lost 0 bases and the J gene lost 6 bases, with 6 bases spanning the gap. CDR3 sequence reads: CASSLEGSEAFF. DNA for the CDR3: TGCGCCAGCAGCTTGGAGGGGTCTGAAGCTTTCTTT.

The chain links TRBV5-1 to TRBJ1-1; D perhaps matches TRBD1 (5 bases). Per the germline V gene, CDR1 is SGHRS and CDR2 is YFSETQ. This CDR3 has 13 residues. V lost 4 bases, J lost 3 bases, and 10 bases lay in between. The CDR3 coding sequence is TGCGCCAGCAGCATTGAAGGGGACACTGAAGCTTTCTTT. Its translation is CASSIEGDTEAFF.

This chain joins TRBV25-1 and TRBJ2-7; D perhaps matches TRBD1 (7 bases). V was cut by 3 bases and J by 7 bases, with 16 bases left in between. This CDR3 spans 14 amino acids. CDR1 and CDR2 from the germline V gene are MGHDK and SYGVNS. This CDR3 is CASSDRTTGREQYF. The CDR3 DNA follows: TGTGCCAGCAGTGACCGCACGACAGGGAGGGAGCAGTACTTC.

This clone was seen a single time. The rearrangement joins TRBV7-8 to TRBJ1-2; a weak D match, TRBD1 (6 bases). Deletions cut 5 bases from V and 7 bases from J, with 23 bases between. This CDR3 has 16 amino acids. Looked up from germline, CDR1 is SGHVS and CDR2 is FQNEAQ. The CDR3 here is CASSLTLGTNLGGYTF. CDR3 in DNA: TGTGCCAGCAGCCTTACTCTCGGGACAAATCTTGGTGGCTACACCTTC.

This chain joins TRBV7-9 and TRBJ2-5; maybe TRBD1 (5 bases). Germline CDR1 is SEHNR and CDR2 is FQNEAQ (reference sequence). Trimming took off 0 bases at V and 6 bases at J, with 14 bases between the two ends. This CDR3 is 15 amino acids long. The DNA of the CDR3 is TGTGCCAGCAGCTTAGCGCTTGGCAGGGTTAAGACCCAGTACTTC. This translates into CASSLALGRVKTQYF. Full variable domain (outside the CDR3, taken from reference TRBV7-9 and TRBJ2-5): DTGVSQNPRHKITKRGQNVTFRCDPISEHNRLYWYRQTLGQGPEFLTYFQNEAQLEKSRLLSDRFSAERPKGSFSTLEIQRTEQGDSAMYLCASSLALGRVKTQYFGPGTRLLVL.

The chain couples TRBV11-3 to TRBJ2-5, with TRBD1 as a possible D gene (5 bases). Trimming removed 1 base at V and 5 bases at J, with 8 bases between. The CDR3 totals 13 residues. CDR1 and CDR2 (germline): SGHNT, YENEEA. CDR3 protein: CASSLGAGETQYF. In nucleotides, the CDR3 is TGTGCCAGCAGCTTAGGGGCAGGGGAGACCCAGTACTTC.

The chain joins TRBV2 to TRBJ2-2, with 7 bases fitting TRBD1. Trimming cost V 8 bases and J 1 base; bases outside gene matches: 4. CDR1 is SNHLY, CDR2 FYNNEI, per germline. The CDR3 consists of 14 residues. The chain's CDR3 is CASEGARNTGELFF. For the CDR3, the DNA is TGTGCCAGCGAGGGGGCGCGGAACACCGGGGAGCTGTTTTTT.

There are a few counts of this clone. The gene calls are TRBV28 and TRBJ1-4; tentative D call: TRBD1 (6 bases). The CDR3 length is 14 residues. V was pared by 8 bases and J by 8 bases, with 18 bases between. Germline values: CDR1 MDHEN, CDR2 SYDVKM. The CDR3, as DNA: TGTGCCAGCTCCGTGGGGGGGGCACAGGAAAAACTGTTTTTT. Translation: CASSVGGAQEKLFF.

This clone was seen a single time. V is TRBV5-1 and J is TRBJ2-5; TRBD2 aligns across 9 bases. Matching the DNA end better, TRBJ2-7 makes the J call doubtful. In germline, CDR1 is SGHRS, CDR2 YFSETQ. The CDR3 is 16 amino acids. CDR3: CASSLDPGRGGYEQYF. CDR3 sequence (DNA): TGCGCCAGCAGCTTGGACCCGGGGCGGGGGGGTTACGAGCAGTACTTC.

The rearrangement uses TRBV7-9 and TRBJ2-3, with D unclear. The CDR3 loop spans 14 amino acids. The germline gives CDR1 SEHNR, CDR2 FQNEAQ (reference sequence). V lost 3 bases and J 0 bases, leaving 7 bases between the germline ends. The chain's CDR3 is CASSFPTSTDTQYF. In DNA form, the CDR3 reads TGTGCCAGCAGCTTTCCCACTAGCACAGATACGCAGTATTTT.

The genes are TRBV15 and TRBJ1-4; D is perhaps TRBD1 (6 bases). This CDR3 is built from 14 residues. V lost 8 bases to trimming and J lost 5 bases, with 15 bases between them. Germline V gene sequence: CDR1 LNHNV, CDR2 YYDKDF (reference sequence). The CDR3 protein is CATQEAGENEKLFF. Here the CDR3 DNA reads TGTGCCACCCAAGAGGCAGGGGAAAATGAAAAACTGTTTTTT.

The chain combines TRBV7-2 with TRBJ1-5, with D perhaps matching TRBD1 (5 bases). CDR3 length: 14 residues. V was shortened by 2 bases and J by 6 bases, with 11 bases between the two germline ends. Germline V lookup: CDR1 SGHTA, CDR2 FQGNSA. Here the CDR3 reads CASSLKGGTQPQHF. CDR3 bases: TGTGCCAGCAGCTTAAAAGGCGGGACTCAGCCCCAGCATTTT. Full variable domain (outside the CDR3, taken from reference TRBV7-2 and TRBJ1-5): GAGVSQSPSNKVTEKGKDVELRCDPISGHTALYWYRQSLGQGLEFLIYFQGNSAPDKSGLPSDRFSAERTGGSVSTLTIQRTQQEDSAVYLCASSLKGGTQPQHFGDGTRLSIL.

The rearrangement uses TRBV6-1 and TRBJ2-7, with no clear D. CDR3 length equals 13 residues. CDR1 and CDR2 from the germline V gene are MNHNS and SASEGT. V was clipped by 6 bases and J by 0 bases, with 9 bases between them. CDR3 bases: TGTGCCAGCAGGGTGGCAGTCTCCTACGAGCAGTACTTC. Protein sequence: CASRVAVSYEQYF.

This chain uses TRBV10-3 with TRBJ2-2; D remains ambiguous. The CDR3 length is 13 residues. The V end was cut by 11 bases, the J end by 1 base, with 11 bases between. Germline CDR1 and CDR2: ENHRY and SYGVKD. The CDR3 is CALRTGNTGELFF. The CDR3 region has the DNA TGTGCCTTGCGAACGGGGAACACCGGGGAGCTGTTTTTT.

This chain links TRBV25-1 with TRBJ2-1; 8 bases are a match to TRBD2. Looked up from germline, CDR1 is MGHDK and CDR2 is SYGVNS. The CDR3 is made up of 12 amino acids. V gave up 6 bases and J gave up 8 bases; unmatched junction bases: 3. The CDR3 coding sequence is TGTGCCAGCAGGGGACTAGGCGATGAGCAGTTCTTC. Residues: CASRGLGDEQFF. The entire variable domain, with the rest obtained from reference TRBV25-1 and TRBJ2-1, is as follows: EADIYQTPRYLVIGTGKKITLECSQTMGHDKMYWYQQDPGMELHLIHYSYGVNSTEKGDLSSESTVSRIRTEHFPLTLESARPSHTSQYLCASRGLGDEQFFGPGTRLTVL.

The genes are TRBV7-9 and TRBJ2-5, with 9 bases lining up with TRBD2. There are 15 residues in the CDR3. V was clipped by 5 bases and J by 6 bases; unmatched bases: 10. Germline CDR1 SEHNR, CDR2 FQNEAQ (reference sequence). CDR3 protein: CASSEREDSGKTQYF. CDR3 bases: TGTGCCAGCAGCGAGCGGGAGGATTCGGGGAAGACCCAGTACTTC.

This chain connects TRBV18 to TRBJ1-1; D is uncertain. V lost 1 base and J lost 5, with 17 bases in between. CDR1 KGHSH and CDR2 LQKENI come from the germline V gene. The CDR3 is made up of 16 amino acids. The CDR3 nucleotides are TGTGCCAGCTCACCACGTAACGGACGCCGGGGAACTGAAGCTTTCTTT. Translation gives CASSPRNGRRGTEAFF. The full variable domain, in which reference TRBV18 and TRBJ1-1 provide the parts outside the CDR3, is NAGVMQNPRHLVRRRGQEARLRCSPMKGHSHVYWYRQLPEEGLKFMVYLQKENIIDESGMPKERFSAEFPKEGPSILRIQQVVRGDSAAYFCASSPRNGRRGTEAFFGQGTRLTVV.

This clone was seen a handful of times. The chain has TRBV28 and TRBJ1-5, with TRBD1 identical over 9 bases. Trimming at V came to 6 bases and at J to 0 bases, leaving 9 bases not matched to a gene. CDR3 length: 17 residues. CDR1 is MDHEN, CDR2 SYDVKM, per germline. Written as DNA, the CDR3 is TGTGCCAGCAGGGCCGGGACAGGGAGCTATAGCAATCAGCCCCAGCATTTT. This gives the protein CASRAGTGSYSNQPQHF.

This sequence joins TRBV5-6 and TRBJ2-1; 9 nucleotides align to TRBD1. The CDR3 loop spans 16 amino acids. Losses at the gene ends were 0 bases for V and 1 base for J; bases not matched to a gene: 2. Germline CDR1 and CDR2: SGHDT and YYEEEE. The DNA of the CDR3 is TGTGCCAGCAGCTTGGCCGGGACAGGGTCCTACAATGAGCAGTTCTTC. Protein sequence: CASSLAGTGSYNEQFF.

The V gene is TRBV4-2, the J gene TRBJ1-1, with D perhaps TRBD1 (6 bases). The CDR3 consists of 16 residues. Germline loops: CDR1 LGHNA, CDR2 YNFKEQ. V was pared by 3 bases and J by 0 bases, with 14 bases between. CDR3 sequence: CASSHTGWDMNTEAFF. The CDR3 region has the DNA TGTGCCAGCAGCCATACAGGGTGGGACATGAACACTGAAGCTTTCTTT.

This chain connects TRBV5-6 to TRBJ1-4; possibly TRBD1 for D (6 bases). Germline V gene lookup returns CDR1 SGHDT and CDR2 YYEEEE. Trimming took off 0 bases at V and 10 bases at J, with 16 bases between the two ends. CDR3 length equals 15 residues. The DNA for the CDR3 is TGTGCCAGCAGCTTGGCCCGGGACAATTTACGAAAACTGTTTTTT. It encodes CASSLARDNLRKLFF.

V is TRBV7-8 and J is TRBJ1-2; the match to TRBD1 covers 12 bases. The CDR3 contains 17 residues. The J segment lost 3 bases and the V segment lost 5 bases, leaving 10 bases of the junction unmatched. From germline, CDR1 is SGHVS and CDR2 FQNEAQ. The CDR3 region has the DNA TGTGCCAGCAGCAGCGGGGGACAGGGGGCGATCGACTATGGCTACACCTTC. Translation gives CASSSGGQGAIDYGYTF. The variable domain in full, completed from reference TRBV7-8 and TRBJ1-2, reads GAGVSQSPRYKVAKRGQDVALRCDPISGHVSLFWYQQALGQGPEFLTYFQNEAQLDKSGLPSDRFFAERPEGSVSTLKIQRTQQEDSAVYLCASSSGGQGAIDYGYTFGSGTRLTVV.

The V call is TRBV15, the J call TRBJ2-1; the match to TRBD2 covers 7 bases. This CDR3 has 14 residues. Trimming at V came to 1 base and at J to 5 bases, leaving 2 bases not matched to a gene. Germline CDR1 and CDR2: LNHNV and YYDKDF (reference sequence). DNA of the CDR3: TGTGCCACCAGCAGAGGGCTAGCGGACAATGAGCAGTTCTTC. Its translation is CATSRGLADNEQFF.

This chain's CDR3 is CASRGGSDTQYF. CDR3 in DNA: TGTGCCAGCAGGGGCGGGTCAGATACGCAGTATTTT. This chain uses TRBV7-3 with TRBJ2-3; tentatively, D is TRBD2 (5 bases). V lost 6 bases, J lost 4 bases, and 8 bases lay in between. The CDR3 spans 12 residues. Germline CDR1 and CDR2: SGHTA and FQGTGA.

Points on this clone: In the same sample, other DNA sequences code for this CDR3. The V call is TRBV5-8, the J call TRBJ2-1; weak D call: TRBD1 (6 bases). V lost 2 bases to trimming and J lost 2 bases, with 8 bases between them. The CDR3 has 14 residues. Germline assignment: CDR1 SGHTS and CDR2 YDEGEE. DNA for the CDR3: TGTGCCAGCAGCTTCAGGGGAACCTACAATGAGCAGTTCTTC. Protein product: CASSFRGTYNEQFF.

A few counts support this clone. The chain combines TRBV9 with TRBJ1-2; D ambiguous. From germline, CDR1 is SGDLS and CDR2 YYNGEE. V lost 3 bases, J lost 4 bases, and 19 bases lay in between. This CDR3 is 16 amino acids long. The CDR3 nucleotides read TGTGCCAGCAGCGCAGATGTCCGTGAGGCGCTCTATGGCTACACCTTC. Encoded protein: CASSADVREALYGYTF.